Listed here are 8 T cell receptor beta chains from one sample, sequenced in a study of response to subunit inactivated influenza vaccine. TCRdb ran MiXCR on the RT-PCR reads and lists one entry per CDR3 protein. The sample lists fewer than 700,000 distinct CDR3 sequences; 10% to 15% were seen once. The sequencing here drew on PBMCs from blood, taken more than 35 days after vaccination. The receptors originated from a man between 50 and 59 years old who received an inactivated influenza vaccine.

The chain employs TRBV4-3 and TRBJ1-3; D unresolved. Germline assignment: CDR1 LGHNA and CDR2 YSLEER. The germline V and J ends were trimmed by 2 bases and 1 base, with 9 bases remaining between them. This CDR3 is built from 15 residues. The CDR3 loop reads CASSQRRSSGNTIYF. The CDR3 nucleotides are TGCGCCAGCAGCCAACGGAGGTCGTCTGGAAACACCATATATTTT.

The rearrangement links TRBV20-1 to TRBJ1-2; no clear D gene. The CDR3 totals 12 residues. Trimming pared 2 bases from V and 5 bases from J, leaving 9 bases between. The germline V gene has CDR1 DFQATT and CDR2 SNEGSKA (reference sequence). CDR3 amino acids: CSARPFTYGYTF. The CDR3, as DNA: TGCAGTGCTAGACCGTTCACATATGGCTACACCTTC.

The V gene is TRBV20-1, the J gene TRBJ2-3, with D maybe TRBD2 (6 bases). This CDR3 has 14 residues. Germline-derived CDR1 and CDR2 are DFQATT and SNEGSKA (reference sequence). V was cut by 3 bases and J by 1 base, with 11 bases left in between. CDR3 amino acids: CSARAGGRTDTQYF. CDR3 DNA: TGCAGTGCTAGGGCCGGGGGTCGCACAGATACGCAGTATTTT.

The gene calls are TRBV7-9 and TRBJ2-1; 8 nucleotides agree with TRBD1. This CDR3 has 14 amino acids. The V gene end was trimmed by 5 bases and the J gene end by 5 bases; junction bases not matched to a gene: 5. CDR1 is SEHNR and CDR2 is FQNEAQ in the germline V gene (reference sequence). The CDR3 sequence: CASSPWDRHNEQFF. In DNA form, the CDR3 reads TGTGCCAGCAGCCCCTGGGACAGGCACAATGAGCAGTTCTTC.

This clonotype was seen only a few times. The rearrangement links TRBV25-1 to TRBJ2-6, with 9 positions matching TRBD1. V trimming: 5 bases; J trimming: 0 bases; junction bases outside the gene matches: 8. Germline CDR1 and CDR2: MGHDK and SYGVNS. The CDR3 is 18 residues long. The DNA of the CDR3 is TGTGCCAGCAGTTATCCGGGACAGGGCTCCTCTGGGGCCAACGTCCTGACTTTC. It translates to CASSYPGQGSSGANVLTF. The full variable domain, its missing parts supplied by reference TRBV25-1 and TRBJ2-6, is EADIYQTPRYLVIGTGKKITLECSQTMGHDKMYWYQQDPGMELHLIHYSYGVNSTEKGDLSSESTVSRIRTEHFPLTLESARPSHTSQYLCASSYPGQGSSGANVLTFGAGSRLTVL.

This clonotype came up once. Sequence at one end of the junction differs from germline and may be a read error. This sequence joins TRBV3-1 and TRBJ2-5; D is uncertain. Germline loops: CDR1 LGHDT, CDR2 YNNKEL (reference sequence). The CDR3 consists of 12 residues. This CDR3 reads CASRQVQETQYF. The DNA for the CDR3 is TGTGCCAGCAGACAAGTGCAAGAGACCCAGTACTTC.

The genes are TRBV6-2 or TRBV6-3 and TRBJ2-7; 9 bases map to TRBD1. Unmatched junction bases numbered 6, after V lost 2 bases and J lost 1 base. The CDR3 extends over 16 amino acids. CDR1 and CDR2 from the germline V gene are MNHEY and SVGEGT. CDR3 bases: TGTGCCAGCAGTTACACCGGGACAGGGATTTCCTACGAGCAGTACTTC. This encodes CASSYTGTGISYEQYF.

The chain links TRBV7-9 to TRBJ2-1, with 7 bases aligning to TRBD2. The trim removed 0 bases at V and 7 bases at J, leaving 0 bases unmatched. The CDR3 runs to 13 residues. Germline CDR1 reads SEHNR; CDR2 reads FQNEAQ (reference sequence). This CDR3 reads CASSLAGRNEQFF. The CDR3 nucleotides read TGTGCCAGCAGCTTAGCCGGGAGGAATGAGCAGTTCTTC.